Below, 18 T cell receptor beta chains from the same sample are listed, as sequenced in a study of blood T cell repertoires in COVID-19. Profiled with immunoSEQ multiplex PCR; TCRdb holds only in-frame clones, not every one. The data show about 140,000 clones, approximately 90% seen once. Sample: peripheral blood. These receptors all come from a woman aged 45-65 years with acute or convalescent COVID-19.

This rearrangement joins TRBV5-4 to TRBJ2-5, with D perhaps TRBD1 (5 bases). Trimming took off 0 bases at V and 7 bases at J, with 13 bases between the two ends. Germline CDR1 and CDR2: SGHNT and YYREEE (reference sequence). The CDR3 runs 14 residues. The CDR3 nucleotides are TGTGCCAGCAGCTTGGACAGGTGGACCGGGACCCAGTACTTC. Protein: CASSLDRWTGTQYF.

V is TRBV7-9 and J is TRBJ2-1, with TRBD1 matching 10 bases. The V gene's germline CDR1 is SEHNR and CDR2 FQNEAQ (reference sequence). The CDR3 has 15 amino acids. V lost 5 bases and J lost 4; bases outside the gene matches: 5. CDR3 in DNA: TGTGCCAGCAGCAGCGGACAGGGGGGGTACAATGAGCAGTTCTTC. Protein product: CASSSGQGGYNEQFF.

The J gene is TRBJ1-2, the V gene TRBV18; D is undetermined. This CDR3 is built from 15 residues. Deletions cut 3 bases from V and 3 bases from J, with 14 bases between. Germline V CDR1 and CDR2: KGHSH, LQKENI. The chain's CDR3 is CASSPLLTVDYGYTF. The DNA for the CDR3 is TGTGCCAGCTCACCCCTTTTAACAGTAGACTATGGCTACACCTTC. The full variable domain, completed using reference TRBV18 and TRBJ1-2, is NAGVMQNPRHLVRRRGQEARLRCSPMKGHSHVYWYRQLPEEGLKFMVYLQKENIIDESGMPKERFSAEFPKEGPSILRIQQVVRGDSAAYFCASSPLLTVDYGYTFGSGTRLTVV.

The genes are TRBV24-1 and TRBJ2-1; 11 nucleotides agree with TRBD2. The CDR3 runs to 17 residues. J was trimmed by 6 bases and V by 4 bases; bases with no gene match: 10. Germline CDR1 and CDR2: KGHDR and SFDVKD. CDR3 nucleotide sequence: TGTGCCACCAGTGAGCCGATACCGGGACTAGCGGCCAATGAGCAGTTCTTC. It encodes CATSEPIPGLAANEQFF.

The chain couples TRBV19 to TRBJ2-2; 10 nucleotides line up with TRBD2. The ends lost 6 bases at V and 3 bases at J; junction bases unmatched: 4. CDR3 length equals 15 residues. CDR1 is LNHDA, CDR2 SQIVND, per germline (reference sequence). The CDR3 DNA reads TGTGCCAGTAGAAGAGCGGGAGGGTACACCGGGGAGCTGTTTTTT. This translates into CASRRAGGYTGELFF. The whole variable domain, filled in from reference TRBV19 and TRBJ2-2, reads DGGITQSPKYLFRKEGQNVTLSCEQNLNHDAMYWYRQDPGQGLRLIYYSQIVNDFQKGDIAEGYSVSREKKESFPLTVTSAQKNPTAFYLCASRRAGGYTGELFFGEGSRLTVL.

This chain connects TRBV10-1 to TRBJ1-1, with 7 bases aligning to TRBD1. In germline, CDR1 is WNHNN, CDR2 SYGVQD (reference sequence). J was trimmed by 4 bases and V by 6 bases; bases with no gene match: 8. The CDR3 contains 14 residues. CDR3 amino acids: CASSDIPGGTEAFF. CDR3 DNA sequence: TGCGCCAGCAGCGACATACCAGGGGGCACTGAAGCTTTCTTT.

The chain carries TRBV15 and TRBJ1-4, with TRBD1 matching over 9 bases. The CDR3 loop spans 14 amino acids. Trimming at V came to 5 bases and at J to 8 bases, leaving 6 bases not matched to a gene. Germline V gene data show CDR1 as LNHNV and CDR2 as YYDKDF (reference sequence). The CDR3 reads CATSGGQGHEKLFF. The CDR3 nucleotides read TGTGCCACCAGCGGCGGACAGGGGCACGAAAAACTGTTTTTT.

The chain carries TRBV5-1 and TRBJ2-2; D is unclear. The germline CDR1 and CDR2 sequences are SGHRS and YFSETQ. This CDR3 is 13 amino acids long. V was clipped by 7 bases and J by 0 bases, with 7 bases between them. The chain's CDR3 is CASGITNTGELFF. The CDR3 DNA reads TGCGCCAGCGGCATAACGAACACCGGGGAGCTGTTTTTT.

The CDR3, as DNA: TGTGCCAGCGCTAATAGCAATCAGCCCCAGCATTTT. This codes for CASANSNQPQHF. V and J are TRBV6-6 and TRBJ1-5; D call uncertain. Germline V lookup: CDR1 MNHNY, CDR2 SVGAGI (reference sequence). The V and J ends lost 8 bases and 0 bases respectively, with 5 bases between them. This CDR3 is built from 12 residues.

The gene calls are TRBV27 and TRBJ2-3, with D possibly matching TRBD1 (5 bases). CDR1 and CDR2 (germline): MNHEY, SMNVEV (reference sequence). This CDR3 contains 15 residues. Between the trimmed V and J ends, which lost 1 base and 5 bases, there was a span of 13 bases. DNA of the CDR3: TGTGCCAGCAGTTTATGGGGCAGAAGATTAGATACGCAGTATTTT. Amino acid sequence: CASSLWGRRLDTQYF.

The chain couples TRBV2 to TRBJ2-3; the match to TRBD2 covers 7 bases. V lost 8 bases, J lost 2 bases, and 4 bases stayed unmatched. This CDR3 is 13 amino acids long. Per germline, CDR1 SNHLY and CDR2 FYNNEI. CDR3 nucleotide sequence: TGTGCCAGCCTCCGGGACTACACAGATACGCAGTATTTT. It codes for CASLRDYTDTQYF.

The chain links TRBV7-9 to TRBJ2-1; 12 nucleotides agree with TRBD2. Germline V gene sequence: CDR1 SEHNR, CDR2 FQNEAQ (reference sequence). This CDR3 spans 16 amino acids. The V gene end was trimmed by 1 base and the J gene end by 5 bases; junction bases not matched to a gene: 3. The CDR3 region has the DNA TGTGCCAGCAGCTTAGTGGCTAGCGGGAGGGACAATGAGCAGTTCTTC. Translated, it gives CASSLVASGRDNEQFF.

CDR3 protein: CASTPDTGELFF. The CDR3 nucleotides are TGTGCCAGCACCCCGGACACCGGGGAGCTGTTTTTT. The rearrangement uses TRBV6-5 and TRBJ2-2; D gene unclear. Per germline, CDR1 MNHEY and CDR2 SVGAGI. V lost 7 bases and J 3 bases, leaving 6 bases between the germline ends. This CDR3 spans 12 amino acids.

This clone came up a few times. The chain links TRBV5-1 to TRBJ2-3; possible D gene TRBD2, 5 bases. The V end lost 5 bases, the J end lost 1 base, and 17 bases lay between the germline ends. Germline-derived CDR1 and CDR2 are SGHRS and YFSETQ. This CDR3 comprises 16 residues. CDR3 DNA sequence: TGCGCCAGCAGTTACAGCGGTACTTTACGCACAGATACGCAGTATTTT. Residues: CASSYSGTLRTDTQYF.

This chain uses TRBV27 with TRBJ1-4; D not resolved. The CDR3 loop spans 13 amino acids. V gave up 3 bases and J gave up 6 bases, with 8 bases separating them. Germline CDR1 is MNHEY and CDR2 is SMNVEV (reference sequence). This CDR3 reads CASSFGADEKLFF. CDR3 in DNA: TGTGCCAGCAGTTTCGGAGCGGATGAAAAACTGTTTTTT.

The chain combines TRBV6-6 with TRBJ1-4; 9 bases map to TRBD1. In germline, CDR1 is MNHNY, CDR2 SVGAGI (reference sequence). V shed 6 bases, J shed 3 bases, and the junction held 17 bases outside the gene matches. The CDR3 is 19 amino acids. Here the CDR3 DNA reads TGTGCCAGCAGCTTAATCCGGGACAGGGCCAATCCGGCTAATGAAAAACTGTTTTTT. Protein product: CASSLIRDRANPANEKLFF.

The rearrangement uses TRBV6-5 and TRBJ2-1, with D maybe TRBD2 (6 bases). The V gene's germline CDR1 is MNHEY and CDR2 SVGAGI. V lost 5 bases and J 3 bases, leaving 11 bases between the germline ends. The CDR3 runs to 14 residues. DNA of the CDR3: TGTGCCAGCAGTCATTCGGGAGACTACAATGAGCAGTTCTTC. Translation gives CASSHSGDYNEQFF.

The rearrangement links TRBV7-3 to TRBJ1-3; D is unresolved. V lost 5 bases to trimming and J lost 2 bases, with 10 bases between them. The CDR3 spans 14 residues. Germline V CDR1 and CDR2: SGHTA, FQGTGA. This chain's CDR3 is CASSLRHPGNTIYF. For the CDR3, the DNA is TGTGCCAGCAGCCTTCGACATCCTGGAAACACCATATATTTT.